This TCR beta chain was observed in a study of cytomegalovirus exposure and HLA in healthy donors. Across the whole study: An early release of data contained about 85 million unique TCRs, which came from HLA-typed donors. Among the 300 to 400 donors who were genotyped, roughly 85% fell in the genetic ancestry cluster that is associated with self-reported Caucasian donors. Regarding the study as a whole: Among TCR beta chains, those listed as cytomegalovirus-associated numbered about 160. TCR beta V segments were, for the most part, productive about 87% or about 30% of the time in an earlier analysis.

On this clone itself: Its cognate antigen is unknown.

The PCR was carried out with 60 Vbeta primers and 13 Jbeta primers. The protocol was immunoSEQ multiplex PCR, while the TCRdb copy is restricted to in-frame clones and leaves out a portion. The sample lists 250,000 to 350,000 clones, about 87% occurring once. CDR3 size: 14 residues. V lost 4 bases, J lost 5 bases, and 15 bases lay in between. Germline lookup yields CDR1 SGHRS and CDR2 YFSETQ. This receptor was taken from a woman aged 18-29 years in good health and CMV-seronegative. The chain combines TRBV5-1 with TRBJ1-2; unclear D gene. Sequencing input: PBMCs. The CDR3 nucleotides read TGCGCCAGCAGCCCAGGACTTAAAACGTATGGCTACACCTTC. Amino acid sequence: CASSPGLKTYGYTF.